These 25 T cell receptor beta chains were all obtained from the same sample, sequenced in a study of blood T cells in healthy people across ages. The use of a sample-barcoded 5' primer and a J-beta primer mix characterized a second PCR of roughly 6 to 11 cycles. TCRdb re-analysed the 5' RACE reads in MiXCR, keeping a single row per CDR3 protein. The repertoire holds about 670,000 distinct CDR3 sequences, with around 52% as singletons. The sample taken for sequencing was blood. The source is a woman of 80 years or more in good health.

This clonotype has just a few counts. The chain couples TRBV7-9 to TRBJ2-1; D perhaps matches TRBD2 (5 bases). Trimming took 5 bases from V and 0 from J, leaving 11 bases between them. The CDR3 totals 15 residues. Per germline, CDR1 SEHNR and CDR2 FQNEAQ (reference sequence). In nucleotides, the CDR3 is TGTGCCAGCAGCCTAACTAGTCGCTCCTACAATGAGCAGTTCTTC. Translated: CASSLTSRSYNEQFF. Using reference TRBV7-9 and TRBJ2-1 for the parts outside the CDR3, the full variable domain is DTGVSQNPRHKITKRGQNVTFRCDPISEHNRLYWYRQTLGQGPEFLTYFQNEAQLEKSRLLSDRFSAERPKGSFSTLEIQRTEQGDSAMYLCASSLTSRSYNEQFFGPGTRLTVL.

V and J are TRBV28 and TRBJ2-7; no definite D call. Trimming shortened V by 2 bases and J by 6 bases, and 8 bases separated the two germline ends. Germline lookup yields CDR1 MDHEN and CDR2 SYDVKM. This CDR3 is 12 amino acids long. The CDR3 region has the DNA TGTGCCAGCAGTTTAATTTGGCCCGAGCAGTACTTC. As protein: CASSLIWPEQYF.

This clonotype was observed a few times. The genes are TRBV29-1 and TRBJ1-2, with D hard to call. Germline CDR1 is SQVTM and CDR2 is ANQGSEA. CDR3 length equals 14 residues. V gave up 0 bases and J gave up 4 bases, with 12 bases separating them. The CDR3 nucleotides read TGCAGCGTTGAAGAGTTTGGCGGTTCCTATGGCTACACCTTC. Encoded protein: CSVEEFGGSYGYTF.

The V gene is TRBV13, the J gene TRBJ2-7; weak D call: TRBD1 (6 bases). This CDR3 contains 14 residues. V was trimmed by 3 bases and J by 0 bases, leaving 9 bases between them. CDR1 is PRHDT, CDR2 FYEKMQ, per germline (reference sequence). The CDR3 DNA is TGTGCCAGCAGCTTCAGGGGTTCCTCCTACGAGCAGTACTTC. Translated, it gives CASSFRGSSYEQYF.

This clonotype was counted at least ten times. The chain recombines TRBV28 with TRBJ2-1, with D possibly being TRBD2 (5 bases). CDR3 length: 15 residues. The V end was cut by 7 bases, the J end by 5 bases, with 18 bases between. Germline loops: CDR1 MDHEN, CDR2 SYDVKM. CDR3 sequence: CASKTGSATDNEQFF. As DNA, the CDR3 is TGTGCCAGCAAAACGGGGTCCGCAACCGACAATGAGCAGTTCTTC. The variable domain in full, with the rest retrieved from reference TRBV28 and TRBJ2-1, is DVKVTQSSRYLVKRTGEKVFLECVQDMDHENMFWYRQDPGLGLRLIYFSYDVKMKEKGDIPEGYSVSREKKERFSLILESASTNQTSMYLCASKTGSATDNEQFFGPGTRLTVL.

The V and J genes are TRBV20-1 and TRBJ2-3; TRBD2 matches 9 bases. The CDR3 length is 15 residues. Per the germline V gene, CDR1 is DFQATT and CDR2 is SNEGSKA (reference sequence). CDR3 coding DNA: TGCTCCCGGTCCCCGACTAGCGGATCCACAGATACGCAGTATTTT. It is translated as CSRSPTSGSTDTQYF.

This clonotype was picked up a small number of times. A much larger clone lies one base from this, so it may be a read error. This chain links TRBV27 with TRBJ2-7, with TRBD2 identical over 7 bases. This CDR3 is built from 14 residues. Germline V gene sequence: CDR1 MNHEY, CDR2 SMNVEV (reference sequence). V shed 3 bases and J 7 bases; nucleotides not matched to a gene: 9. CDR3 nucleotides: TGTGCCAGCAGTTTCGCGGGGGTCTACAATGAGCAGTACTTC. This encodes CASSFAGVYNEQYF.

This clonotype has a count of ten or more. The chain recombines TRBV6-5 with TRBJ1-1; 10 bases agree with TRBD1. There are 14 residues in the CDR3. V gave up 4 bases and J gave up 2 bases; unmatched junction bases: 1. Germline assignment: CDR1 MNHEY and CDR2 SVGAGI. CDR3 bases: TGTGCCAGCAGTTGGACAGGGGGAAACACTGAAGCTTTCTTT. Protein sequence: CASSWTGGNTEAFF.

Points on this clonotype: A read error may be the cause here, since a much bigger clone is one base away. Written as DNA, the CDR3 is TGTGCCAGCAGCCCGGGACTGTACTATGGCTACACCTTC. It codes for CASSPGLYYGYTF. The rearrangement links TRBV5-6 to TRBJ1-2, with D tentatively TRBD1 (5 bases). Germline assignment: CDR1 SGHDT and CDR2 YYEEEE. CDR3 length equals 13 residues. V lost 4 bases and J lost 3, with 10 bases in between.

This chain joins TRBV20-1 and TRBJ2-7; the D is unclear. From germline, CDR1 is DFQATT and CDR2 SNEGSKA (reference sequence). V was clipped by 4 bases and J by 1 base, with 11 bases between them. The CDR3 runs to 13 residues. CDR3 bases: TGCAGTGCTAATGGGCCTGGTTCCTACGAGCAGTACTTC. It yields the protein CSANGPGSYEQYF.

In the case of this clonotype: Being one base from a much bigger clone, this may be a read error. J is TRBJ2-5 and V is TRBV5-1; no clear D gene. This CDR3 spans 15 amino acids. Trimming left V 0 bases short and J 11 bases short, with 20 bases between. Germline V CDR1 and CDR2: SGHRS, YFSETQ. Written as DNA, the CDR3 is TGCGCCAGCAGCTTGGAACAGCCCTACTACAATGAGCAGTACTTC. It codes for CASSLEQPYYNEQYF.

The chain is built from TRBV5-1 and TRBJ2-2; D is undetermined. Germline V gives CDR1 SGHRS, CDR2 YFSETQ. Trimming took 5 bases from V and 3 from J, leaving 8 bases between them. CDR3 length: 13 amino acids. CDR3 DNA sequence: TGCGCCAGCAGGATTGGATACACCGGGGAGCTGTTTTTT. Amino acids: CASRIGYTGELFF.

Ten or more counts support this clonotype. The rearrangement links TRBV28 to TRBJ2-1, with 7 bases matching TRBD2. Germline-derived CDR1 and CDR2 are MDHEN and SYDVKM. Trimming removed 4 bases from V and 4 bases from J; junction bases left unmatched: 4. There are 14 residues in the CDR3. DNA for the CDR3: TGTGCCAGCAGTTCTAGCGGCATATACAATGAGCAGTTCTTC. This codes for CASSSSGIYNEQFF.

V usage is TRBV28 and J usage is TRBJ2-5, with 8 bases fitting TRBD2. V dropped 8 bases and J dropped 1; count of bases not matched to a gene: 6. Germline lookup yields CDR1 MDHEN and CDR2 SYDVKM. This CDR3 comprises 14 residues. CDR3 DNA: TGTGCCAGCCAACTCGGGGGGGGCCAAGAGACCCAGTACTTC. Translation: CASQLGGGQETQYF.

This clonotype was seen many times. The chain carries TRBV12-3 or TRBV12-4 and TRBJ2-4, with 13 bases lining up with TRBD2. The CDR3 is made up of 17 amino acids. V dropped 5 bases and J dropped 4; count of bases not matched to a gene: 8. CDR3 region: CASSAPGLAGRKNIQYF. In nucleotides, the CDR3 is TGTGCCAGCAGTGCCCCGGGACTAGCGGGGCGTAAAAACATTCAGTACTTC.

At least ten counts were recorded for this clonotype. The CDR3 region has the DNA TGTGCCAGCAGCAACCGGGGGGAATTTGAGCAGTTCTTC. This gives the protein CASSNRGEFEQFF. This chain connects TRBV7-2 to TRBJ2-1, with 7 bases identical to TRBD2. The CDR3 has 13 amino acids. V trimming: 5 bases; J trimming: 9 bases; junction bases outside the gene matches: 7. Looked up from germline, CDR1 is SGHTA and CDR2 is FQGNSA.

CDR3: CASSLRRDEQFF. Here the CDR3 DNA reads TGTGCCAGCAGCTTACGGCGGGATGAGCAGTTCTTC. The V gene is TRBV7-9, the J gene TRBJ2-1; TRBD2 is a possible D gene (5 bases). The V end lost 2 bases, the J end lost 8 bases, and 7 bases lay between the germline ends. The CDR3 covers 12 residues. Germline V gene lookup returns CDR1 SEHNR and CDR2 FQNEAQ (reference sequence).

As for this clonotype: Possible read error: a much larger clone is one base away. The chain combines TRBV29-1 with TRBJ2-3; tentatively, D is TRBD1 (6 bases). The CDR3 has 13 residues. From germline, CDR1 is SQVTM and CDR2 ANQGSEA. Written as DNA, the CDR3 is TGCAGCGTCGGCTGGGGGCCTGACGGGGCGCAGAATTTT. Protein sequence: CSVGWGPDGAQNF.

As to this clonotype: A much larger clone lies a single base off, so this may be a read error. DNA for the CDR3: TGTGCCAGCAGTTCCTCTAGCGGGGGTCGTCATAACACCGGGGAGCTGTTTTTT. It is translated as CASSSSSGGRHNTGELFF. The chain recombines TRBV12-3 or TRBV12-4 with TRBJ2-2, with 10 nucleotides matching TRBD2. The V segment lost 4 bases and the J segment 2 bases; nucleotides outside the gene matches: 10. This CDR3 region has 18 residues.

The chain combines TRBV9 with TRBJ1-1; no clear D gene. The ends were cut back, 0 bases at V and 1 base at J, with 10 bases in the middle. Germline V gene lookup returns CDR1 SGDLS and CDR2 YYNGEE. There are 15 residues in the CDR3. The CDR3 sequence: CASSVGEGRNTEAFF. DNA for the CDR3: TGTGCCAGCAGCGTAGGGGAGGGAAGGAACACTGAAGCTTTCTTT.

This clonotype was counted many times. The chain employs TRBV7-9 and TRBJ2-1; 7 nucleotides agree with TRBD2. The CDR3 is made up of 16 amino acids. With 4 bases clipped from V and 7 bases from J, the junction kept 13 bases outside the gene matches. The germline gives CDR1 SEHNR, CDR2 FQNEAQ (reference sequence). This CDR3 is CASSWTRGILGNEQFF. In nucleotides, the CDR3 is TGTGCCAGCAGCTGGACGCGGGGGATACTAGGGAATGAGCAGTTCTTC.

V is TRBV5-1 and J is TRBJ1-1; D is ambiguous. The V end lost 0 bases, the J end lost 6 bases, and 21 bases lay between the germline ends. CDR3 size: 17 residues. Germline V CDR1 and CDR2: SGHRS, YFSETQ. CDR3 nucleotide sequence: TGCGCCAGCAGCTTGGGAGTGGTGCGGGGTGGGGTCCCTGAAGCTTTCTTT. Translating it yields CASSLGVVRGGVPEAFF.

V and J are TRBV28 and TRBJ2-5, with a weak D call TRBD2 (5 bases). V dropped 2 bases and J dropped 4 bases, with 14 bases sitting between them. In germline, CDR1 is MDHEN, CDR2 SYDVKM. The CDR3 is 15 amino acids. The CDR3: CASSLVNPGRETQYF. In nucleotides, the CDR3 is TGTGCCAGCAGTTTAGTGAATCCGGGGAGAGAGACCCAGTACTTC.

The chain has TRBV7-2 and TRBJ1-5; D is possibly TRBD1 (6 bases). V lost 7 bases, J lost 2 bases, and 12 bases lay in between. This CDR3 contains 14 residues. CDR1 and CDR2 (germline): SGHTA, FQGNSA. The CDR3 reads CASKGVEGNQPQHF. The CDR3 nucleotides are TGTGCCAGCAAGGGGGTAGAGGGCAATCAGCCCCAGCATTTT.

This clonotype was counted between two and nine times. The rearrangement uses TRBV5-5 and TRBJ2-7, with D unresolved. The V and J ends lost 0 bases and 6 bases respectively, with 13 bases between them. Germline V gene data show CDR1 as SGHKS and CDR2 as YYEKEE (reference sequence). The CDR3 is 14 amino acids. DNA of the CDR3: TGTGCCAGCAGCTTGGAAGGGAAAAATCGCGAGCAGTACTTC. This sequence encodes CASSLEGKNREQYF. Combining the CDR3 with reference TRBV5-5 and TRBJ2-7 gives the whole variable domain DAGVTQSPTHLIKTRGQQVTLRCSPISGHKSVSWYQQVLGQGPQFIFQYYEKEERGRGNFPDRFSARQFPNYSSELNVNALLLGDSALYLCASSLEGKNREQYFGPGTRLTVT.